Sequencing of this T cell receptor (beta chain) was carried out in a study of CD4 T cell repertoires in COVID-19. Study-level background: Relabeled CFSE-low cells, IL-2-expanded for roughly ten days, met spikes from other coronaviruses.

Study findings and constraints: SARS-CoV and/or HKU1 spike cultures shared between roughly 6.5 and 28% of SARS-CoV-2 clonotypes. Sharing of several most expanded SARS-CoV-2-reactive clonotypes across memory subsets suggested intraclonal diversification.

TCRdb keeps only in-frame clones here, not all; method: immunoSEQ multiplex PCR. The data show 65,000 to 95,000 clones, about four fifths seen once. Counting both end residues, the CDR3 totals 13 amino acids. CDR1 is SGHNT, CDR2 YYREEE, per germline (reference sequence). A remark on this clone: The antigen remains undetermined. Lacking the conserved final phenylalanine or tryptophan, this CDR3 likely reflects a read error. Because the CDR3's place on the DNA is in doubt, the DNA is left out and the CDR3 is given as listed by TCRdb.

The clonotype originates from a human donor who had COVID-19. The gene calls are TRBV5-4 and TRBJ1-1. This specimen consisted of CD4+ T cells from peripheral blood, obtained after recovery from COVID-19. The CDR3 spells CASSYTTGAKTAL.